This T cell receptor beta chain was sequenced during a study of CD8+ T cells in alopecia areata. Looking at the study overall: Oral tofacitinib (5 to 10 mg twice daily) was administered to treated patients. Study-level points and caveats: In scalp, tofacitinib significantly decreased clonality and expanded CD8+ clones among the top 100.

A note on this clone: Antigen unknown.

RNA extraction was followed by reverse transcription into cDNA, which acted as the sequencing template. Sequencing was performed with immunoSEQ multiplex PCR; in TCRdb, only in-frame clones are kept and a portion is missing. The repertoire consists of 200,000 to 250,000 clones, with roughly two fifths occurring once and the leading ten covering around 0.48%. Treatment in this sample: oral pan-JAK inhibitor, 5-10 mg twice daily. Lesional scalp punch biopsies and peripheral blood were collected from alopecia areata patients. Sorted out of PBMCs were CD4+ T cells and CD8+ T cells. The V gene's germline CDR1 is SGHVS and CDR2 FQNEAQ. With 8 bases clipped from V and 4 bases from J, the junction kept 8 bases outside the gene matches. This CDR3 spans 15 amino acids.

This sequence was found in a human donor with alopecia areata. The sequenced sample was CD4+ T cells sorted from blood, obtained at approximately week 30, from a patient treated with tofacitinib. This chain joins TRBV7-8 and TRBJ2-5, with TRBD2 matching over 12 bases. The CDR3 DNA reads as TGTGCCAGCGGGAGGACTAGCGGGACGGGAGAGACCCAGTACTTC. Protein: CASGRTSGTGETQYF.